These 23 T cell receptor beta chains were sequenced from one sample in a study of OX40 agonist ivuxolimab in advanced cancers. The assay was immunoSEQ multiplex PCR, and TCRdb's table has in-frame clones only and misses some. The profile covers some 50,000 clones, with around 94% appearing a single time and 8% to 13% taken by the ten largest. The starting material was CD4+ or CD8+ T cells sorted from blood, obtained in a trial of the OX40 agonist ivuxolimab. The source of these receptors is an adult with an advanced solid tumor such as melanoma, head and neck, liver or kidney cancer.

The chain recombines TRBV4-3 with TRBJ2-3; 10 bases are a match to TRBD2. The V gene end was trimmed by 1 base and the J gene end by 4 bases; junction bases not matched to a gene: 2. The CDR3 sequence is 15 residues long. The V gene's germline CDR1 is LGHNA and CDR2 YSLEER. The CDR3 loop is CASSQALAGSDTQYF. In nucleotides, the CDR3 is TGCGCCAGCAGCCAAGCACTAGCGGGGTCAGATACGCAGTATTTT.

The chain links TRBV10-2 to TRBJ2-5, with 7 bases aligning to TRBD1. This CDR3 has 14 residues. J was trimmed by 4 bases and V by 0 bases; bases with no gene match: 2. Germline CDR1 and CDR2: WSHSY and SAAADI. The CDR3 is CASSESRGRETQYF. CDR3 DNA: TGCGCCAGCAGTGAGTCCAGGGGGAGAGAGACCCAGTACTTC.

The CDR3 DNA reads as TGTGCCAGCAGCCCCTGGACTAGCGGGTTTACAGATACGCAGTATTTT. Encoded protein: CASSPWTSGFTDTQYF. V is TRBV13 and J is TRBJ2-3, with 11 positions matching TRBD2. Germline CDR1 reads PRHDT; CDR2 reads FYEKMQ (reference sequence). J gave up 3 bases and V 5 bases, and 7 bases lay outside the gene matches. The CDR3 spans 16 residues.

The chain combines TRBV7-9 with TRBJ2-5; 8 nucleotides line up with TRBD1. This CDR3 region has 15 residues. Germline lookup yields CDR1 SEHNR and CDR2 FQNEAQ (reference sequence). V trimming: 5 bases; J trimming: 2 bases; junction bases outside the gene matches: 7. The CDR3 is CASSLQGDWQETQYF. CDR3 coding DNA: TGTGCCAGCAGCCTACAGGGGGATTGGCAAGAGACCCAGTACTTC.

The chain recombines TRBV4-1 with TRBJ2-7; 8 nucleotides match TRBD1. This CDR3 comprises 16 residues. CDR1 is MGHRA and CDR2 is YSYEKL in the germline V gene. V gave up 3 bases and J gave up 4 bases; unmatched junction bases: 11. DNA for the CDR3: TGCGCCAGCAGCCAGAGTGGGACAGGCCTGTGGTACGAGCAGTACTTC. It codes for CASSQSGTGLWYEQYF.

The V call is TRBV6-1, the J call TRBJ2-3, with D possibly matching TRBD2 (6 bases). V was cut by 2 bases and J by 2 bases, with 8 bases left in between. Germline assignment: CDR1 MNHNS and CDR2 SASEGT. The length of the CDR3 is 14 residues. The CDR3 region is CASSEPDYTDTQYF. DNA for the CDR3: TGTGCCAGCAGTGAACCGGACTACACAGATACGCAGTATTTT.

The genes are TRBV5-1 and TRBJ1-1; D gene unclear. CDR3 length: 13 amino acids. V was trimmed by 0 bases and J by 2 bases, leaving 5 bases between them. Germline V gene lookup returns CDR1 SGHRS and CDR2 YFSETQ. The CDR3 loop reads CASSLDINTEAFF. In DNA form, the CDR3 reads TGCGCCAGCAGCTTGGATATCAACACTGAAGCTTTCTTT.

J is TRBJ2-7 and V is TRBV4-1; 10 bases are shared with TRBD2. Germline assignment: CDR1 MGHRA and CDR2 YSYEKL. The CDR3 covers 17 residues. The junction had 9 bases not matched to a gene; V was cut back by 1 base and J by 3 bases. As DNA, the CDR3 is TGCGCCAGCAGCCAAGCGTGGAGGGTAGCGGGAGGCTACGAGCAGTACTTC. It codes for CASSQAWRVAGGYEQYF.

This rearrangement joins TRBV4-3 to TRBJ2-3; possibly TRBD2 for D (6 bases). The germline V gene has CDR1 LGHNA and CDR2 YSLEER. The CDR3 length is 13 residues. Deletions cut 2 bases from V and 7 bases from J, with 10 bases between. The CDR3 spells CASSQRREHTQYF. Here the CDR3 DNA reads TGCGCCAGCAGCCAAAGGAGGGAACATACGCAGTATTTT.

The chain uses TRBV27 and TRBJ1-1; the match to TRBD1 covers 7 bases. The CDR3 spans 15 residues. Germline lookup yields CDR1 MNHEY and CDR2 SMNVEV (reference sequence). With V trimmed by 0 bases and J by 6 bases, 7 bases remained unmatched. CDR3 in amino acids: CASSLSTTGNAEAFF. DNA of the CDR3: TGTGCCAGCAGTTTATCTACGACAGGGAATGCTGAAGCTTTCTTT.

As for this clone: Distinct nucleotide sequences in the sample also encode this CDR3. This chain links TRBV15 with TRBJ2-3, with 7 bases fitting TRBD2. The CDR3 consists of 14 residues. V trimming: 5 bases; J trimming: 0 bases; junction bases outside the gene matches: 2. Germline assignment: CDR1 LNHNV and CDR2 YYDKDF (reference sequence). CDR3 sequence: CATSGGGSTDTQYF. CDR3 nucleotide sequence: TGTGCCACCAGCGGGGGAGGGAGCACAGATACGCAGTATTTT.

The gene calls are TRBV9 and TRBJ2-1; D gene unclear. The CDR3 runs to 15 residues. Deletions cut 4 bases from V and 0 bases from J, with 11 bases between. Germline CDR1 SGDLS, CDR2 YYNGEE. CDR3 sequence: CASSSPPGSYNEQFF. The CDR3 DNA reads as TGTGCCAGCAGCTCCCCCCCCGGCTCCTACAATGAGCAGTTCTTC.

The rearrangement links TRBV7-9 to TRBJ2-2; 13 positions match TRBD2. Germline assignment: CDR1 SEHNR and CDR2 FQNEAQ (reference sequence). This CDR3 spans 18 amino acids. The J segment lost 0 bases and the V segment lost 4 bases, leaving 5 bases of the junction unmatched. The CDR3 loop is CASSSRLAGGTNTGELFF. CDR3 sequence (DNA): TGTGCCAGCAGCTCCCGACTAGCGGGAGGTACGAACACCGGGGAGCTGTTTTTT.

This chain joins TRBV4-3 and TRBJ2-3; 8 bases map to TRBD2. The CDR3 loop spans 15 amino acids. The J segment lost 5 bases and the V segment lost 5 bases, leaving 9 bases of the junction unmatched. Per the germline V gene, CDR1 is LGHNA and CDR2 is YSLEER. CDR3 sequence (DNA): TGCGCCAGCAGCTTATTCCGGCTAGCGGGAGATACGCAGTATTTT. This gives the protein CASSLFRLAGDTQYF.

The V call is TRBV9, the J call TRBJ1-3; D not resolved. The V end was cut by 8 bases, the J end by 0 bases, with 12 bases between. This CDR3 comprises 14 residues. Per the germline V gene, CDR1 is SGDLS and CDR2 is YYNGEE. This chain's CDR3 is CASAFGYSGNTIYF. The CDR3 nucleotides are TGTGCCAGTGCCTTCGGGTACTCTGGAAACACCATATATTTT.

The rearrangement joins TRBV9 to TRBJ2-4; D tentatively fits TRBD1 or TRBD2 (5 bases each). Trimming stripped 0 bases from V and 12 bases from J, with 19 bases between. Germline V lookup: CDR1 SGDLS, CDR2 YYNGEE. The CDR3 contains 15 residues. CDR3 loop: CASSVGEGTGYDQYF. CDR3 nucleotides: TGTGCCAGCAGCGTAGGAGAGGGTACAGGTTATGATCAGTACTTC.

This clone was seen a single time. The rearrangement links TRBV27 to TRBJ1-1; no reliable D call. The germline V gene encodes CDR1 MNHEY and CDR2 SMNVEV (reference sequence). The CDR3 is 13 residues long. Trimming cost V 5 bases and J 2 bases, with 9 bases left between them. The DNA of the CDR3 is TGTGCCAGCAGTATGTACCCCAACACTGAAGCTTTCTTT. Its protein is CASSMYPNTEAFF.

This clone was counted a few times. The chain combines TRBV30 with TRBJ1-1; D perhaps matches TRBD1 (5 bases). From germline, CDR1 is GTSNPN and CDR2 SVGIG (reference sequence). This CDR3 is built from 13 residues. Trimming cost V 3 bases and J 1 base, with 9 bases left between them. CDR3 DNA: TGTGCCTGGAGCACTGGGACGAACACTGAAGCTTTCTTT. Its translation: CAWSTGTNTEAFF. The entire variable domain, with the rest obtained from reference TRBV30 and TRBJ1-1, is as follows: SQTIHQWPATLVQPVGSPLSLECTVEGTSNPNLYWYRQAAGRGLQLLFYSVGIGQISSEVPQNLSASRPQDRQFILSSKKLLLSDSGFYLCAWSTGTNTEAFFGQGTRLTVV.

The chain employs TRBV6-5 and TRBJ1-2; D possibly corresponds to TRBD1 (5 bases). This CDR3 is 12 amino acids long. Trimming pared 2 bases from V and 7 bases from J, leaving 8 bases between. Germline CDR1 and CDR2: MNHEY and SVGAGI. CDR3 amino acids: CASSYGATGYTF. The CDR3 coding sequence is TGTGCCAGCAGTTACGGGGCGACTGGCTACACCTTC.

V usage is TRBV6-5 and J usage is TRBJ1-5; no clear D gene. CDR3 length equals 12 residues. V dropped 6 bases and J dropped 4 bases, with 7 bases sitting between them. The V gene's germline CDR1 is MNHEY and CDR2 SVGAGI. CDR3 coding DNA: TGTGCCAGCAGGGCCGGGAATCAGCCCCAGCATTTT. It specifies CASRAGNQPQHF.

This rearrangement joins TRBV4-3 to TRBJ2-7; 11 bases are a match to TRBD2. The CDR3 is 15 residues long. Looked up from germline, CDR1 is LGHNA and CDR2 is YSLEER. The V and J ends lost 2 bases and 0 bases, in that order; junction bases with no gene match: 0. DNA for the CDR3: TGCGCCAGCAGCCAAACTAGCGGGAGCTCCTACGAGCAGTACTTC. Residues: CASSQTSGSSYEQYF.

This chain connects TRBV2 to TRBJ2-7, with no clear D. Trimming removed 2 bases from V and 5 bases from J, with 13 bases in between. Germline values: CDR1 SNHLY, CDR2 FYNNEI. This CDR3 has 14 residues. In DNA, the CDR3 is TGTGCCAGCAGTGAACTCGTTCGATGGAACGAGCAGTACTTC. It translates to CASSELVRWNEQYF.

This sequence joins TRBV27 and TRBJ2-3, with 7 nucleotides matching TRBD1. The CDR3 sequence is 15 residues long. J gave up 6 bases and V 4 bases, and 10 bases lay outside the gene matches. Germline CDR1 reads MNHEY; CDR2 reads SMNVEV (reference sequence). CDR3 in amino acids: CASSSRAGGFDTQYF. The CDR3 DNA reads as TGTGCCAGCAGTTCCCGGGCAGGGGGTTTTGATACGCAGTATTTT.